The source of this T cell receptor beta chain is a study of Graves' ophthalmopathy and Graves' hyperthyroidism. The study amplified TCR beta CDR3 regions using RNA transcripts. First-round RT-PCR employed HTBI primers, with a second-round multiplex PCR after it. TCRdb passed the multiplex PCR reads through MiXCR, listing each CDR3 protein once. The sample holds 600,000 to 950,000 distinct CDR3 sequences, roughly two fifths seen once. The V and J ends lost 4 bases and 12 bases, in that order; junction bases with no gene match: 14. The CDR3 spans 14 residues. CDR1 and CDR2 from the germline V gene are SGHRS and YFSETQ.

Material for sequencing was peripheral blood. The genes are TRBV5-1 and TRBJ2-7, with TRBD2 matching over 9 bases. The sequence was collected from an adult man with Graves' ophthalmopathy. The CDR3 nucleotides are TGCGCCAGCAGCCCCGGGCAAGAGGCGGGAGGGTTGTACTTC. It is translated as CASSPGQEAGGLYF.